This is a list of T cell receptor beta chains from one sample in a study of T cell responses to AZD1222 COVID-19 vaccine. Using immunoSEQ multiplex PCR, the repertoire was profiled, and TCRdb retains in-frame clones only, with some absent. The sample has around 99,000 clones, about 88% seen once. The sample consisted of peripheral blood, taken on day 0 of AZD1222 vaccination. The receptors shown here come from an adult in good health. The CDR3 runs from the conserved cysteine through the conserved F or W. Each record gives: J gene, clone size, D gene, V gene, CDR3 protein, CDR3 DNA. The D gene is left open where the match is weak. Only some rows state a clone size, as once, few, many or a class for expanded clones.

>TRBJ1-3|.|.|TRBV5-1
CASSRGSQGNTIYF
TGCGCCAGCAGCAGAGGTTCGCAGGGAAACACCATATATTTT
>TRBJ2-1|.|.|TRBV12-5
CASGLEINEQFF
TGTGCTAGTGGTTTGGAAATAAATGAGCAGTTCTTC
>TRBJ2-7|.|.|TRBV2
CASSPRQVRSYEQYF
TGTGCCAGCAGTCCCAGACAGGTACGATCCTACGAGCAGTACTTC
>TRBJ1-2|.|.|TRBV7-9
CASSLDVGGYTF
TGTGCCAGCAGCTTAGACGTAGGAGGCTACACCTTC
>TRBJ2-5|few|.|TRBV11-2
CASSSGETQYF
TGTGCCAGCAGCTCTGGAGAGACCCAGTACTTC
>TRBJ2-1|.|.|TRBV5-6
CASSLRALVPENEQFF
TGTGCCAGCAGCTTGCGGGCTCTGGTTCCGGAGAATGAGCAGTTCTTC
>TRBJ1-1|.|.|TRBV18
CASSPPRQMNTEAFF
TGTGCCAGCTCACCTCCTAGACAGATGAACACTGAAGCTTTCTTT
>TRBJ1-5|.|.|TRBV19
CASSLRGGRPQHF
TGTGCCAGTAGTCTGCGGGGGGGCAGGCCCCAGCATTTT
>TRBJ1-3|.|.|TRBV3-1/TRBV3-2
CASSSLWGMAGNTIYF
TGTGCCAGCAGCTCTCTCTGGGGAATGGCTGGAAACACCATATATTTT
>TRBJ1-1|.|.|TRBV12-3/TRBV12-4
CAGGQGTEAFF
TGTGCCGGAGGACAAGGCACTGAAGCTTTCTTT
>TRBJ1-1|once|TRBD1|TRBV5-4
CASSPRQGGTEAFF
TGTGCCAGCAGCCCGCGACAGGGGGGGACTGAAGCTTTCTTT
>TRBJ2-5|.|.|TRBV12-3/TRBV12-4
CASSLTGLETQYF
TGTGCCAGCAGCCTAACAGGGCTGGAGACCCAGTACTTC
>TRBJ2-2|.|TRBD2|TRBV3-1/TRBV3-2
CASSPTSGVGGELFF
TGTGCCAGCAGCCCCACTAGCGGGGTGGGCGGGGAGCTGTTTTTT
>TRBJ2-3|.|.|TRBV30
CAWSTTSTAATQYF
TGTGCCTGGAGTACTACCTCGACAGCTGCTACGCAGTATTTT
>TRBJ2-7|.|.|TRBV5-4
CASSLGTSPYEQYF
TGTGCCAGCAGCTTGGGGACAAGTCCCTACGAGCAGTACTTC
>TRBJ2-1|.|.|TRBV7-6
CASSLLGSRVSYNEQFF
TGTGCCAGCAGCTTACTGGGGTCCCGAGTCTCCTACAATGAGCAGTTCTTC
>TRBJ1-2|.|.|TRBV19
CASSPGTDYGYTF
TGTGCCAGTAGTCCAGGGACTGACTATGGCTACACCTTC